These T cell receptor beta chains were read from a single sample in a study of T-cell reconstitution after alpha-beta-depleted transplantation in children. Each CDR3 protein gets one entry after TCRdb re-called the PCR reads with MiXCR. The data show about 350,000 distinct CDR3 sequences, roughly 13% seen once. The sequenced sample was PBMCs, obtained from the stem cell graft. The receptor source for this set is a human donor who donated a stem cell graft to a child with Fanconi anemia. The CDR3 runs from the conserved cysteine through the conserved F or W. The D gene is left open where the match is weak. Size is stated for part of the rows, as once, few or many counts, or as a class when the clone is expanded.

j_call: TRBJ1-1; cdr3_length: 13; clone_size: .; v_call: TRBV5-1; d_call: TRBD1; cdr3_aa: CASSIQGRTEAFF; cdr3_nt: TGCGCCAGCAGCATACAGGGGAGAACTGAAGCTTTCTTT
j_call: TRBJ2-1; cdr3_length: 15; clone_size: many; v_call: TRBV6-2/TRBV6-3; d_call: .; cdr3_aa: CASSSEGQSYNEQFF; cdr3_nt: TGTGCCAGCAGTTCGGAGGGACAGTCCTACAATGAGCAGTTCTTC
j_call: TRBJ2-3; cdr3_length: 14; clone_size: many; v_call: TRBV7-9; d_call: .; cdr3_aa: CASSPGRSTDTQYF; cdr3_nt: TGTGCCAGCAGCCCGGGACGGAGCACAGATACGCAGTATTTT
j_call: TRBJ2-5; cdr3_length: 15; clone_size: many; v_call: TRBV5-1; d_call: .; cdr3_aa: CASSLGTSGVETQYF; cdr3_nt: TGTGCCAGCAGCTTGGGGACATCAGGGGTAGAGACCCAGTACTTC
j_call: TRBJ1-1; cdr3_length: 13; clone_size: few; v_call: TRBV2; d_call: .; cdr3_aa: CASRGDHNTEAFF; cdr3_nt: TGTGCCAGCAGAGGGGATCACAACACTGAAGCTTTCTTT
j_call: TRBJ1-6; cdr3_length: 12; clone_size: many; v_call: TRBV9; d_call: .; cdr3_aa: CASSGPYSPLHF; cdr3_nt: TGTGCCAGCAGCGGACCATACTCACCCCTCCACTTT
j_call: TRBJ2-2; cdr3_length: 16; clone_size: .; v_call: TRBV15; d_call: TRBD2; cdr3_aa: CATSSPQYRAGVELFF; cdr3_nt: TGTGCCACCAGCAGTCCGCAGTATCGAGCGGGGGTGGAGCTGTTTTTT
j_call: TRBJ1-2; cdr3_length: 13; clone_size: many; v_call: TRBV5-1; d_call: .; cdr3_aa: CASSLPPQGGYTF; cdr3_nt: TGCGCCAGCAGCCTTCCGCCGCAGGGAGGCTACACCTTC
j_call: TRBJ1-1; cdr3_length: 13; clone_size: few; v_call: TRBV5-1; d_call: .; cdr3_aa: CASREVGFTEAFF; cdr3_nt: TGCGCCAGCAGGGAAGTGGGGTTCACTGAAGCTTTCTTT
j_call: TRBJ2-7; cdr3_length: 12; clone_size: many; v_call: TRBV10-3; d_call: .; cdr3_aa: CAISERGNEQYF; cdr3_nt: TGTGCCATCAGTGAAAGGGGGAACGAGCAGTACTTC
j_call: TRBJ1-1; cdr3_length: 15; clone_size: .; v_call: TRBV7-9; d_call: .; cdr3_aa: CASIPIRAWTTEAFF; cdr3_nt: TGTGCCAGCATTCCTATTAGGGCGTGGACCACTGAAGCTTTCTTT
j_call: TRBJ2-1; cdr3_length: 16; clone_size: many; v_call: TRBV29-1; d_call: .; cdr3_aa: CSLTYWGGESYNEQFF; cdr3_nt: TGCAGCCTAACTTACTGGGGGGGCGAGTCCTACAATGAGCAGTTCTTC
j_call: TRBJ2-7; cdr3_length: 14; clone_size: .; v_call: TRBV5-6; d_call: TRBD1; cdr3_aa: CASSIRDRTSAQYF; cdr3_nt: TGTGCCAGCAGCATCCGGGACAGGACCTCCGCGCAGTACTTC
j_call: TRBJ2-2; cdr3_length: 14; clone_size: few; v_call: TRBV20-1; d_call: .; cdr3_aa: CSARDLRQFGELFF; cdr3_nt: TGCAGTGCTAGAGATTTGAGACAGTTCGGGGAGCTGTTTTTT
j_call: TRBJ2-3; cdr3_length: 15; clone_size: many; v_call: TRBV7-2; d_call: .; cdr3_aa: CASSSGAGGTDTQYF; cdr3_nt: TGTGCCAGCAGTAGCGGGGCAGGGGGAACAGATACGCAGTATTTT
j_call: TRBJ2-3; cdr3_length: 11; clone_size: .; v_call: TRBV20-1; d_call: .; cdr3_aa: CSAVRQNTQYF; cdr3_nt: TGCAGTGCTGTGCGACAGAATACGCAGTATTTT
j_call: TRBJ1-1; cdr3_length: 14; clone_size: .; v_call: TRBV12-3/TRBV12-4; d_call: TRBD1; cdr3_aa: CASKTTGGNTEAFF; cdr3_nt: TGTGCCAGCAAGACGACAGGGGGGAACACTGAAGCTTTCTTT
j_call: TRBJ2-1; cdr3_length: 13; clone_size: few; v_call: TRBV29-1; d_call: .; cdr3_aa: CSVEVGQNLEQFF; cdr3_nt: TGCAGCGTTGAAGTAGGACAAAACTTAGAGCAGTTCTTC
j_call: TRBJ2-1; cdr3_length: 15; clone_size: many; v_call: TRBV4-3; d_call: .; cdr3_aa: CASSQEGYSVDEQFF; cdr3_nt: TGCGCCAGCAGCCAAGAGGGGTACTCGGTGGATGAGCAGTTCTTC
j_call: TRBJ2-5; cdr3_length: 17; clone_size: .; v_call: TRBV7-2; d_call: TRBD2; cdr3_aa: CASSLGLAGGGKETQYF; cdr3_nt: TGTGCCAGCAGCCTAGGACTAGCGGGGGGCGGAAAAGAGACCCAGTACTTC
j_call: TRBJ2-1; cdr3_length: 14; clone_size: many; v_call: TRBV10-3; d_call: .; cdr3_aa: CAISEGNSYNEQFF; cdr3_nt: TGTGCCATCAGTGAGGGGAACTCCTACAATGAGCAGTTCTTC
j_call: TRBJ2-3; cdr3_length: 15; clone_size: many; v_call: TRBV28; d_call: TRBD2; cdr3_aa: CASRFSGGFTDTQYF; cdr3_nt: TGTGCCAGCAGGTTTAGCGGGGGGTTCACAGATACGCAGTATTTT
j_call: TRBJ2-5; cdr3_length: 14; clone_size: .; v_call: TRBV12-3/TRBV12-4; d_call: TRBD2; cdr3_aa: CASRQTSGKGTQYF; cdr3_nt: TGTGCCAGCAGACAGACTAGCGGGAAGGGGACCCAGTACTTC
j_call: TRBJ1-6; cdr3_length: 14; clone_size: .; v_call: TRBV20-1; d_call: .; cdr3_aa: CSARVGAYNSPLHF; cdr3_nt: TGCAGTGCTAGAGTCGGCGCCTATAATTCACCCCTCCACTTT
j_call: TRBJ1-1; cdr3_length: 13; clone_size: many; v_call: TRBV15; d_call: TRBD1; cdr3_aa: CATSRIRGTEAFF; cdr3_nt: TGTGCCACCAGCAGGATCAGGGGGACTGAAGCTTTCTTT
j_call: TRBJ1-2; cdr3_length: 14; clone_size: .; v_call: TRBV9; d_call: .; cdr3_aa: CASSVAPGNYGYTF; cdr3_nt: TGTGCCAGCAGCGTAGCCCCGGGGAACTATGGCTACACCTTC
j_call: TRBJ1-3; cdr3_length: 16; clone_size: few; v_call: TRBV7-2; d_call: .; cdr3_aa: CASSLGRGYSGNTIYF; cdr3_nt: TGTGCCAGCAGCTTAGGCCGGGGTTACTCTGGAAACACCATATATTTT
j_call: TRBJ2-3; cdr3_length: 15; clone_size: many; v_call: TRBV20-1; d_call: .; cdr3_aa: CSAAEYFASTDTQYF; cdr3_nt: TGCAGTGCGGCGGAGTATTTTGCTAGCACAGATACGCAGTATTTT
j_call: TRBJ2-5; cdr3_length: 15; clone_size: few; v_call: TRBV3-1; d_call: TRBD1; cdr3_aa: CASSSGQENQETQYF; cdr3_nt: TGTGCCAGCAGCTCCGGACAGGAGAACCAAGAGACCCAGTACTTC
j_call: TRBJ2-3; cdr3_length: 14; clone_size: many; v_call: TRBV10-3; d_call: TRBD1; cdr3_aa: CAVDPGQGADTQYF; cdr3_nt: TGTGCCGTGGACCCGGGACAGGGCGCAGATACGCAGTATTTT
j_call: TRBJ2-2; cdr3_length: 14; clone_size: few; v_call: TRBV20-1; d_call: .; cdr3_aa: CSARMGANTGELFF; cdr3_nt: TGCAGTGCTAGAATGGGAGCAAACACCGGGGAGCTGTTTTTT
j_call: TRBJ1-2; cdr3_length: 14; clone_size: few; v_call: TRBV12-3/TRBV12-4; d_call: .; cdr3_aa: CASSFRMPNSGYTF; cdr3_nt: TGTGCCAGCAGTTTTAGGATGCCTAATTCAGGCTACACCTTC